These 5 T cell receptor beta chains were all obtained from the same sample, sequenced in a study of blood T cell repertoires in COVID-19. Produced via immunoSEQ multiplex PCR; TCRdb's table is partial and in-frame only. The sample shows 200,000 to 250,000 clones, about nine tenths of them seen only once. Material: peripheral blood. These receptors came from a man aged 50 or older with acute or convalescent COVID-19.

The chain's CDR3 is CASSYSPGTATYEQYF. CDR3 sequence (DNA): TGTGCCAGCAGTTACTCCCCTGGGACAGCTACCTACGAGCAGTACTTC. V is TRBV6-5 and J is TRBJ2-7; 7 nucleotides align to TRBD1. In germline, CDR1 is MNHEY, CDR2 SVGAGI. With 0 bases clipped from V and 2 bases from J, the junction kept 7 bases outside the gene matches. The CDR3 extends over 16 amino acids.

CDR3 sequence (DNA): TGTGCCAGCAGCCCTGAGGGGGCTGGGGCCAACGTCCTGACTTTC. As protein: CASSPEGAGANVLTF. The chain carries TRBV7-9 and TRBJ2-6; TRBD1 might be the D (6 bases). V lost 5 bases and J 2 bases, leaving 10 bases between the germline ends. The CDR3 is made up of 15 amino acids. Germline CDR1 is SEHNR and CDR2 is FQNEAQ (reference sequence).

The chain recombines TRBV18 with TRBJ2-7, with D possibly matching TRBD1 (6 bases). With 3 bases removed from V and 5 bases from J, the gap between germline ends came to 14 bases. This CDR3 spans 14 amino acids. From germline, CDR1 is KGHSH and CDR2 LQKENI. The CDR3 coding sequence is TGTGCCAGCTCACCTGGGGACAACCGTAACGAGCAGTACTTC. Translated, it gives CASSPGDNRNEQYF.

The table lists this clone with a count of one. V usage is TRBV3-1 (or the pseudogene TRBV3-2) and J usage is TRBJ1-4, with 10 bases lining up with TRBD1. Germline CDR1 is LGHDT and CDR2 is YNNKEL (reference sequence). Unmatched junction bases numbered 2, after V lost 3 bases and J lost 7 bases. The CDR3 covers 14 residues. The CDR3 bases are TGTGCCAGCAGCCAGGGACAGGGGAGTGAAAAACTGTTTTTT. It specifies CASSQGQGSEKLFF.

This chain connects TRBV14 to TRBJ1-2; possibly TRBD1 for D (6 bases). V dropped 6 bases and J dropped 4 bases, with 12 bases sitting between them. In germline, CDR1 is SGHDN, CDR2 FVKESK. This CDR3 is built from 13 residues. The CDR3 region is CASSPDRIYGYTF. CDR3 DNA sequence: TGTGCCAGCAGTCCTGACAGGATCTATGGCTACACCTTC.